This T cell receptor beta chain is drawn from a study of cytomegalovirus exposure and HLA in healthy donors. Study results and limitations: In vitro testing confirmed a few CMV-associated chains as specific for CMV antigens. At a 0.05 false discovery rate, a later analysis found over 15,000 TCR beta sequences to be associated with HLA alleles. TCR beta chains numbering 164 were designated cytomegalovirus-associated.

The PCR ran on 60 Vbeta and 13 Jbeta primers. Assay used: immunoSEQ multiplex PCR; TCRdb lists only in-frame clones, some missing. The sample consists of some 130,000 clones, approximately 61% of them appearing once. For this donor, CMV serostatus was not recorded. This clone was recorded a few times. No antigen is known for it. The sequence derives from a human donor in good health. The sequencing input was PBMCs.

This CDR3 reads CASRSLWPRAKDTQYF. CDR3 DNA: TGTGCAAGTCGCTCCCTTTGGCCCAGGGCGAAAGATACGCAGTATTTT. This chain connects TRBV12-2 to TRBJ2-3; the table assigns TRBD1, which was not confirmed against the DNA. TRBV12-2 is a documented pseudogene. The CDR3 runs 16 residues.